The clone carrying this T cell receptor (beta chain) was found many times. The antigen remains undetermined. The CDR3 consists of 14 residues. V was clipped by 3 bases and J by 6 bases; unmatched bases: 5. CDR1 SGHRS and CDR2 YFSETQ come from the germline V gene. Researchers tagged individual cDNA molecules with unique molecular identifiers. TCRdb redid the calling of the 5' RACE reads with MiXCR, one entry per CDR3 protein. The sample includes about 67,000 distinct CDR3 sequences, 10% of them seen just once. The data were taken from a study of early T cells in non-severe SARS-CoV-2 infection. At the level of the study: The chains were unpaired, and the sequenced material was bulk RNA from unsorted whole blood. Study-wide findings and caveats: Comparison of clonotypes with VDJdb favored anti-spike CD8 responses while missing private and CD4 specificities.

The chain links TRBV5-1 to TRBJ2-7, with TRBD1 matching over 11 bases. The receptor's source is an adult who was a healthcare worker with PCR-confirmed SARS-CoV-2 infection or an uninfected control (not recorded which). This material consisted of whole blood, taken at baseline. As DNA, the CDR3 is TGCGCCAGCAGCTCAGCGGGACAGGGGGGCGAGCAGTACTTC. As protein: CASSSAGQGGEQYF.